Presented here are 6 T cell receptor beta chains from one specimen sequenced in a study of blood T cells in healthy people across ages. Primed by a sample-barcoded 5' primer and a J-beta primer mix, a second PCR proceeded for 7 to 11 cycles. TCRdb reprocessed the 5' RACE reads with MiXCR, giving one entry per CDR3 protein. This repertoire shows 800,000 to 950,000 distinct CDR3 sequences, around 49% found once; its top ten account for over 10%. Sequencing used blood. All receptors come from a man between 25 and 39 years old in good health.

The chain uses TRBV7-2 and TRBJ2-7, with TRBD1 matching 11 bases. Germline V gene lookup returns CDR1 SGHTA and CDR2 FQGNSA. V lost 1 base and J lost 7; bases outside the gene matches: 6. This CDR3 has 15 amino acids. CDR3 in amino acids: CASSLEGGTGGEQYF. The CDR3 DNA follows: TGTGCCAGCAGCTTAGAAGGGGGGACAGGGGGGGAGCAGTACTTC.

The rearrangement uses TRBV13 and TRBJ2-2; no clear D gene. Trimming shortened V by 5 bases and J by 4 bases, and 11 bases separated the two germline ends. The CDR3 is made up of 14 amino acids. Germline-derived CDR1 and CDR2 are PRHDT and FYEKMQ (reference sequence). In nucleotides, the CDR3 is TGTGCCAGCAGCCCCTCAAGGATCACCGGGGAGCTGTTTTTT. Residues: CASSPSRITGELFF.

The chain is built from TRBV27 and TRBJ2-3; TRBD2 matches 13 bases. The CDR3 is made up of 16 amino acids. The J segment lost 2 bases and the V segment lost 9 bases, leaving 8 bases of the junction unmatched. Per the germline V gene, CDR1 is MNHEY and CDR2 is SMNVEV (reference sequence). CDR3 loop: CARGLAGTIFTDTQYF. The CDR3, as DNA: TGTGCCAGGGGACTAGCGGGGACAATTTTCACAGATACGCAGTATTTT.

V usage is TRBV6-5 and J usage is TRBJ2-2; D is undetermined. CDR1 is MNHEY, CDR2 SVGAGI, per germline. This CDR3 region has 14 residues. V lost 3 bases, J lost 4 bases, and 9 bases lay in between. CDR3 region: CASSYGVSTGELFF. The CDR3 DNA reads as TGTGCCAGCAGTTATGGGGTTAGCACCGGGGAGCTGTTTTTT.

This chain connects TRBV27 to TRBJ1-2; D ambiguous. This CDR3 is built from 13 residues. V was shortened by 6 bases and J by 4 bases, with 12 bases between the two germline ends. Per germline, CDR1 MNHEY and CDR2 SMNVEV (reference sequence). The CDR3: CASSRGAAYGYTF. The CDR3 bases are TGTGCCAGCAGCCGAGGAGCAGCCTATGGCTACACCTTC.

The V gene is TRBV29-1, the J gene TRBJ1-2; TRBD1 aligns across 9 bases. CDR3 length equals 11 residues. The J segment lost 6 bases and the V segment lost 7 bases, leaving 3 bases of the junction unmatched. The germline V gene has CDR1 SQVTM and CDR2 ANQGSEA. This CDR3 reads CSDWTGDGYTF. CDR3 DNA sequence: TGCAGCGACTGGACAGGGGATGGCTACACCTTC.